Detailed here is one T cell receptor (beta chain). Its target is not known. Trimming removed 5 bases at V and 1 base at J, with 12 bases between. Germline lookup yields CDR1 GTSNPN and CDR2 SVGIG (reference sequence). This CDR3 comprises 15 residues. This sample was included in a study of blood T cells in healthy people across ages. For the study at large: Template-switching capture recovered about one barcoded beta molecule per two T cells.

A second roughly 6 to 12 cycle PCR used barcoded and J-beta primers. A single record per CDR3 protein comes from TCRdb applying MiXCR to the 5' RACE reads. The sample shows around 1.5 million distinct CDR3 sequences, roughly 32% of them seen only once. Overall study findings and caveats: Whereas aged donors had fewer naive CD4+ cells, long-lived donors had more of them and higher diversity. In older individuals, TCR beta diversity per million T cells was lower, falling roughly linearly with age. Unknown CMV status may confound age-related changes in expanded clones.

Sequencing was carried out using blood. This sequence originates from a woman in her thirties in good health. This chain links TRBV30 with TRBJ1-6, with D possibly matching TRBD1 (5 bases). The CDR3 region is CAWGDYSSYNSPLHF. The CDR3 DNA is TGTGCCTGGGGGGACTATTCGTCCTATAATTCACCCCTCCACTTT.